Listed below are T cell receptor beta chains from one sample, sequenced in a study of CD8 T cells in Susac syndrome. MiXCR was run by TCRdb on the immunoSEQ multiplex PCR reads, yielding one entry per CDR3 protein. The table includes about 140,000 distinct CDR3 sequences, 85% to 95% detected once. Specimen: CD8+ T cells from PBMCs. The receptors shown here come from a human donor in good health. Both conserved end residues are part of each CDR3. Fields, in order: D gene, V gene, clone size, CDR3 length, J gene, CDR3 protein, CDR3 DNA. A D gene is named only where the DNA matches it firmly. The size of a clone is reported for some rows only, either as once, few or many, or as a class for expanded clones.

TRBD2	TRBV7-8	.	15	TRBJ2-1	CASSGRGSGSDEQFF	TGTGCCAGCAGTGGACGCGGGAGCGGGAGCGATGAGCAGTTCTTC
.	TRBV28	.	14	TRBJ2-4	CAWRPGLAKNIQYF	TGTGCCTGGCGTCCGGGCCTAGCCAAAAACATTCAGTACTTC
.	TRBV27	.	16	TRBJ2-2	CASSPKLNPNTGELFF	TGTGCCAGCAGTCCCAAACTTAACCCGAACACCGGGGAGCTGTTTTTT
TRBD1	TRBV6-5	.	13	TRBJ2-7	CASSYVQGYEQYF	TGTGCCAGCAGTTACGTACAGGGGTACGAGCAGTACTTC
TRBD2	TRBV5-6	.	15	TRBJ2-3	CASSSPREETDTQYF	TGTGCCAGCAGCTCCCCTCGGGAGGAAACAGATACGCAGTATTTT
.	TRBV29-1	.	14	TRBJ2-5	CSAKIPMRVETQYF	TGCAGCGCCAAAATCCCTATGAGGGTGGAGACCCAGTACTTC
.	TRBV15	.	13	TRBJ2-1	CATSPGSDNEQFF	TGTGCCACCAGCCCGGGATCCGATAATGAGCAGTTCTTC
.	TRBV15	.	15	TRBJ2-2	CATSRVTDYTGELFF	TGTGCCACCAGCAGAGTTACAGATTACACCGGGGAGCTGTTTTTT
.	TRBV20-1	.	15	TRBJ1-5	CSARTGAYSNQPQHF	TGCAGTGCAAGGACGGGGGCTTATAGCAATCAGCCCCAGCATTTT
.	TRBV30	.	17	TRBJ2-7	CAWSAPPGLITYFEQYF	TGTGCCTGGAGTGCACCCCCGGGACTCATAACGTACTTCGAGCAGTACTTC
.	TRBV15	.	16	TRBJ2-7	CATSRDKRLGDLEQYF	TGTGCCACCAGCAGAGATAAACGTTTGGGGGACCTCGAGCAGTACTTC
.	TRBV21-1	.	16	TRBJ2-6	CASSKGVLAGANVLTF	TGTGCCAGCAGCAAGGGGGTATTGGCTGGGGCCAACGTCCTGACTTTC
TRBD1	TRBV2	.	14	TRBJ1-2	CASSETGGNYGYTF	TGTGCCAGCAGTGAAACAGGGGGAAACTATGGCTACACCTTC
TRBD2	TRBV5-6	.	13	TRBJ2-5	CASLLAGEETQYF	TGTGCCAGCCTATTAGCGGGAGAAGAGACCCAGTACTTC
.	TRBV14	.	12	TRBJ2-1	CASSQVGNEQFF	TGTGCCAGCAGCCAAGTCGGGAATGAGCAGTTCTTC
.	TRBV7-9	.	11	TRBJ2-7	CASSPRYEQYF	TGTGCCAGCAGCCCCAGGTACGAGCAGTACTTC
TRBD1	TRBV3-1	.	15	TRBJ2-7	CASSQGTGGTDEQYF	TGTGCCAGCAGCCAAGGGACAGGGGGTACCGACGAGCAGTACTTC
.	TRBV6-5	.	14	TRBJ2-7	CASSSPPWTYEQYF	TGTGCCAGCAGTTCCCCACCGTGGACCTACGAGCAGTACTTC
.	TRBV20-1	.	14	TRBJ1-1	CSATDGTANTEAFF	TGCAGTGCTACAGACGGGACGGCGAACACTGAAGCTTTCTTT
.	TRBV27	few	15	TRBJ2-3	CASSLNSGGTDTQYF	TGTGCCAGCAGTTTGAATTCAGGGGGCACAGATACGCAGTATTTT
.	TRBV14	.	14	TRBJ2-2	CASSQVSDTGELFF	TGTGCCAGCAGCCAAGTTTCGGACACCGGGGAGCTGTTTTTT
TRBD1	TRBV6-2/TRBV6-3	once	14	TRBJ1-5	CASNPDRAIQPQHF	TGTGCCAGCAACCCTGACAGGGCTATTCAGCCCCAGCATTTT
TRBD1	TRBV27	.	14	TRBJ2-3	CASSTGDGTDTQYF	TGTGCCAGCTCGACAGGGGATGGGACAGATACGCAGTATTTT
.	TRBV7-9	.	12	TRBJ2-1	CASSVGPNEQFF	TGTGCCAGCTCCGTTGGGCCCAATGAGCAGTTCTTC
.	TRBV13	.	12	TRBJ2-5	CASSLNRGTQYF	TGTGCCAGCAGCTTAAACCGGGGGACCCAGTACTTC
TRBD2	TRBV9	.	17	TRBJ2-3	CASSANPGLADRDTQYF	TGTGCCAGCAGTGCAAACCCGGGACTAGCGGACCGAGATACGCAGTATTTT
TRBD1	TRBV20-1	.	11	TRBJ1-1	CSAPRGPEDFF	TGCAGTGCCCCTAGGGGGCCCGAGGACTTCTTT
.	TRBV27	.	13	TRBJ1-1	CASSLGELTEAFF	TGTGCCAGCAGTTTGGGGGAACTGACTGAAGCTTTCTTT
.	TRBV7-9	.	9	TRBJ2-1	CASSSPSFF	TGTGCCAGCAGCTCACCTTCGTTCTTC
.	TRBV12-3/TRBV12-4	.	12	TRBJ2-1	CASSLGRSEQFF	TGTGCCAGCAGTTTGGGTCGATCTGAGCAGTTCTTC
TRBD2	TRBV28	.	17	TRBJ2-1	CASSSAPLAGYMNEQFF	TGTGCCAGCAGTTCCGCCCCTCTAGCGGGATATATGAATGAGCAGTTCTTC
.	TRBV28	.	14	TRBJ1-2	CASTPARDDYGYTF	TGTGCCAGCACCCCCGCTCGGGATGACTATGGCTACACCTTC
.	TRBV11-2	.	13	TRBJ2-7	CASSFLVTHEQYF	TGTGCCAGCAGCTTTCTAGTAACCCACGAGCAGTACTTC
.	TRBV20-1	.	12	TRBJ1-5	CSGGGNNQPQHF	TGCAGTGGGGGGGGAAACAATCAGCCCCAGCATTTT
TRBD2	TRBV2	.	13	TRBJ2-1	CASIGTSDNEQFF	TGTGCCAGCATCGGGACTAGCGACAATGAGCAGTTCTTC
.	TRBV29-1	.	12	TRBJ2-1	CSVDLGRNEQFF	TGCAGCGTTGACTTAGGGCGAAATGAGCAGTTCTTC
TRBD2	TRBV4-3	.	16	TRBJ2-1	CASSQVRLAGENEQFF	TGCGCCAGCAGCCAAGTTCGTCTAGCGGGAGAAAATGAGCAGTTCTTC
TRBD2	TRBV20-1	.	17	TRBJ2-7	CSARGWVLAGDPYEQYF	TGCAGTGCTAGGGGGTGGGTTTTAGCGGGAGACCCCTACGAGCAGTACTTC
.	TRBV27	.	12	TRBJ2-7	CASSLKFGEQYF	TGTGCCAGCAGTTTAAAATTCGGTGAGCAGTACTTC
TRBD2	TRBV7-6	.	15	TRBJ2-1	CASSELAESYNEQFF	TGTGCCAGCAGCGAACTAGCGGAGTCCTACAATGAGCAGTTCTTC
.	TRBV30	.	13	TRBJ1-2	CAWSVIGEGGYTF	TGTGCCTGGAGTGTCATCGGAGAAGGAGGCTACACCTTC
.	TRBV28	.	14	TRBJ2-7	CASSLDTYPYEQYF	TGTGCCAGCAGCTTAGACACTTATCCCTACGAGCAGTACTTC
TRBD2	TRBV9	.	18	TRBJ2-3	CASSLRGLAGASTDTQYF	TGTGCCAGCAGCCTCCGGGGACTAGCGGGAGCTAGCACAGATACGCAGTATTTT
.	TRBV29-1	.	12	TRBJ2-2	CSVEMAGRELFF	TGCAGCGTTGAAATGGCAGGACGGGAGCTGTTTTTT
TRBD2	TRBV29-1	.	16	TRBJ2-3	CSGDGTSGRNTDTQYF	TGCAGCGGGGACGGGACTAGCGGGAGGAATACAGATACGCAGTATTTT
.	TRBV30	.	15	TRBJ1-1	CAWSVWRQPNTEAFF	TGTGCCTGGAGTGTTTGGAGACAGCCGAACACTGAAGCTTTCTTT
TRBD2	TRBV4-1	.	15	TRBJ2-5	CASSQVQLAGGAQYF	TGCGCCAGCAGCCAAGTTCAACTAGCGGGAGGGGCCCAGTACTTC
.	TRBV4-1	.	13	TRBJ2-5	CASSQDSGKTQYF	TGCGCCAGCAGCCAAGATTCAGGAAAGACCCAGTACTTC
.	TRBV25-1	once	14	TRBJ2-4	CASSPDSEGNIQYF	TGTGCCAGCAGCCCAGACTCCGAGGGAAACATTCAGTACTTC
.	TRBV9	.	12	TRBJ1-1	CASSGWGTEAFF	TGTGCCAGCAGTGGCTGGGGCACTGAAGCTTTCTTT